A selection of T cell receptor beta chains follows, all from one sample in a study of blood T cell repertoires in COVID-19. Only in-frame clones appear in the TCRdb table, and some are missing; sequencing was by immunoSEQ multiplex PCR. The sample includes 95,000 to 110,000 clones, 84% of them seen just once. Sequenced sample: peripheral blood. These TCRs come from a man aged 55 to 70 with acute or convalescent COVID-19. Both conserved end residues are trimmed from each CDR3. The order of the fields is J gene, V gene, CDR3 protein.

TRBJ1-2 | TRBV18 | ASSPRGQGASINYGYT
TRBJ1-5 | TRBV7-8 | ASSLDRTSNQPQH
TRBJ2-1 | TRBV2 | ASSEEAGANYNEQF
TRBJ2-1 | TRBV11-2 | ASSLVISYNEQF
TRBJ1-1 | TRBV2 | ASGRRQERRHTEAF
TRBJ1-1 | TRBV19 | ASSARDRGRVSTEAF
TRBJ1-1 | TRBV4-1 | ASSQEGGVTEAF
TRBJ2-5 | TRBV24-1 | ATSAGTGVISETQY
TRBJ2-5 | TRBV3-1/TRBV3-2 | ASSQDQTSGAEETQY
TRBJ2-7 | TRBV5-6 | ASSVTRDEQY
TRBJ1-2 | TRBV2 | ASSEEGRGYGYT
TRBJ1-3 | TRBV19 | ASTSTGVGNTIY
TRBJ2-5 | TRBV19 | ASSTGRETQY
TRBJ1-1 | TRBV10-2 | ASSDRLAGQGRTEAF
TRBJ1-2 | TRBV11-2 | ASSLDQFGGLFYGYT
TRBJ2-3 | TRBV27 | ASSSRPLDGTDTQY
TRBJ1-2 | TRBV7-9 | ASSLRTENYGYT
TRBJ1-1 | TRBV30 | AWSRQGDTEAF
TRBJ1-1 | TRBV2 | ASSRGQGAFSEAF
TRBJ1-4 | TRBV2 | ASSRTESDEKLF
TRBJ1-4 | TRBV5-4 | ASSFRGATNEKLF
TRBJ1-3 | TRBV18 | ASSPSPPGTGNTIY
TRBJ2-7 | TRBV3-1/TRBV3-2 | ASSRRGAEQY
TRBJ2-1 | TRBV5-1 | ASSIGTSNNEQF
TRBJ2-1 | TRBV6-5 | ASSYSSQRGGFGQF
TRBJ2-1 | TRBV19 | ASSSEGWPSYNEQF
TRBJ1-2 | TRBV28 | ASRPTGGNYGYT
TRBJ1-5 | TRBV5-1 | ASSLVAGNQPQH
TRBJ1-1 | TRBV2 | ASSLTGVAEAF
TRBJ1-4 | TRBV5-1 | ASSLEFGQTFNEKLF
TRBJ1-4 | TRBV5-1 | ASSDGQGMNEKLF
TRBJ1-1 | TRBV2 | ASRVQGVAEAF
TRBJ2-6 | TRBV18 | ASSPGSGANVLT
TRBJ2-5 | TRBV7-8 | ASTTRDYGQTQY
TRBJ1-5 | TRBV5-5 | ASSLAAGDQPQH
TRBJ1-1 | TRBV19 | ASSVYNEAF
TRBJ1-5 | TRBV30 | AWSGQGGQPQH
TRBJ1-2 | TRBV12-3/TRBV12-4 | ASSTTGADGYT
TRBJ2-3 | TRBV11-3 | ASSLGLEGDTQY
TRBJ2-7 | TRBV27 | ASSTRGSSYEQY
TRBJ1-5 | TRBV28 | ASRFTGNSNQPQH
TRBJ2-3 | TRBV6-5 | ASSLDGITTDTQY
TRBJ2-2 | TRBV5-1 | ASSRRGADTGELF
TRBJ2-5 | TRBV29-1 | SGRDRERGTQY
TRBJ1-4 | TRBV3-1/TRBV3-2 | ASSQTGQATNEKLF
TRBJ1-6 | TRBV27 | ASSFTARPLH
TRBJ2-1 | TRBV11-3 | ASSHRLAGLYNEQF
TRBJ2-5 | TRBV5-1 | ASSPGRAGETQY
TRBJ2-2 | TRBV24-1 | ATSSSGLTGELF
TRBJ1-1 | TRBV4-3 | ASSPEGLDSEAF
TRBJ2-1 | TRBV5-1 | ASSLVNASSSYNEQF
TRBJ1-1 | TRBV30 | AQSQGRKTEAF
TRBJ2-5 | TRBV6-5 | ASSYSRDITQETQY
TRBJ1-2 | TRBV27 | ASSPAGQGAVGYT